The clone carrying this T cell receptor (beta chain) was picked up many times. This entry belongs to a study of neurological immune-mediated disorders. MiXCR, applied by TCRdb to the 5' RACE reads, yields one record per CDR3 protein. The profile shows about 36,000 distinct CDR3 sequences, 10% of them singletons. This receptor was obtained from a young woman with HTLV-1-associated myelopathy (HAM/TSP). The specimen sequenced was PBMCs.

Here the CDR3 DNA reads TGCAGTGCTAGACAGGGTACTGGAAACACCATATATTTT. This encodes CSARQGTGNTIYF. The rearrangement links TRBV20-1 to TRBJ1-3; possibly TRBD1 for D (5 bases). This CDR3 is 13 amino acids long. V lost 2 bases to trimming and J lost 2 bases, with 7 bases between them. CDR1 is DFQATT and CDR2 is SNEGSKA in the germline V gene (reference sequence).